This entry lists 28 T cell receptor beta chains sequenced from one sample in a study of T-cell reconstitution after alpha-beta-depleted transplantation in children. Unique molecular identifiers were incorporated during preparation of the TCRbeta library. TCRdb redid the calling of the PCR reads with MiXCR, one entry per CDR3 protein. The sample lists approximately 430,000 distinct CDR3 sequences; around 16% were seen once. Sequencing was performed on PBMCs, mostly from graft donor cells, taken 360 days after TCRalphabeta/CD19-depleted stem cell transplant. The receptors come from a boy under two years old who had a stem cell transplant for Wiskott-Aldrich syndrome, so the T cells may come from the graft donor.

This clonotype has more than one count but fewer than ten. V gene TRBV15 combines with J gene TRBJ2-5, with a tentative D call TRBD2 (6 bases). The V gene lost 1 base and the J gene lost 3 bases, with 9 bases spanning the gap. The germline V gene encodes CDR1 LNHNV and CDR2 YYDKDF (reference sequence). The CDR3 totals 14 residues. The CDR3 bases are TGTGCCACCAGCAGAGGATTAGCGGAAGAGACCCAGTACTTC. It specifies CATSRGLAEETQYF.

Only a few counts were recorded for this clonotype. The chain employs TRBV12-3 or TRBV12-4 and TRBJ2-7, with D possibly TRBD1 on 6 matching bases. Trimming left V 5 bases short and J 1 base short, with 12 bases between. This CDR3 has 14 residues. The CDR3 DNA sequence: TGTGCCAGCAGTAATCTAGGGGGTTCCTACGAGCAGTACTTC. It is translated as CASSNLGGSYEQYF.

The genes are TRBV5-6 and TRBJ2-1; 7 bases agree with TRBD2. From germline, CDR1 is SGHDT and CDR2 YYEEEE. This CDR3 spans 15 amino acids. The V gene end was trimmed by 4 bases and the J gene end by 4 bases; junction bases not matched to a gene: 8. The CDR3 reads CASSPGGNGYNEQFF. As DNA, the CDR3 is TGTGCCAGCAGCCCGGGGGGAAATGGGTACAATGAGCAGTTCTTC. Using reference TRBV5-6 and TRBJ2-1 for the parts outside the CDR3, the full variable domain is DAGVTQSPTHLIKTRGQQVTLRCSPKSGHDTVSWYQQALGQGPQFIFQYYEEEERQRGNFPDRFSGHQFPNYSSELNVNALLLGDSALYLCASSPGGNGYNEQFFGPGTRLTVL.

The CDR3 region has the DNA TGTGCCACCAGTGATTCCCGGACACGAATGAACACTGAAGCTTTCTTT. Protein: CATSDSRTRMNTEAFF. This chain joins TRBV24-1 and TRBJ1-1; weak D call: TRBD1 (5 bases). The germline V gene has CDR1 KGHDR and CDR2 SFDVKD. There are 16 residues in the CDR3. Deletions cut 2 bases from V and 0 bases from J, with 12 bases between.

A few counts support this clonotype. This chain connects TRBV12-3 or TRBV12-4 to TRBJ2-1; TRBD2 agrees at 14 bases. The CDR3 extends over 20 amino acids. The ends lost 4 bases at V and 2 bases at J; junction bases unmatched: 13. CDR3 sequence reads: CASSSTTSGRALSTYNEQFF. The DNA of the CDR3 is TGTGCCAGCAGTTCAACGACTAGCGGGAGGGCCCTATCAACCTACAATGAGCAGTTCTTC.

This clonotype was recorded at least ten times. The rearrangement uses TRBV10-3 and TRBJ2-1; the D gene could be TRBD1 or TRBD2 (6 bases each). CDR3 length: 15 residues. Germline V lookup: CDR1 ENHRY, CDR2 SYGVKD. Trimming left V 0 bases short and J 2 bases short, with 8 bases between. CDR3 region: CAISESRGAYNEQFF. The DNA for the CDR3 is TGTGCCATCAGTGAGTCAAGGGGGGCCTACAATGAGCAGTTCTTC.

This clonotype was detected a few times. This chain links TRBV5-1 with TRBJ2-7; D uncertain. Germline CDR1 reads SGHRS; CDR2 reads YFSETQ. The CDR3 has 13 residues. The V end lost 2 bases, the J end lost 4 bases, and 10 bases lay between the germline ends. CDR3 nucleotides: TGCGCCAGCAGCTTAAGGTCCTTTTACGAGCAGTACTTC. This translates into CASSLRSFYEQYF.

This clonotype came up a few times. V and J are TRBV30 and TRBJ1-5; maybe TRBD1 (6 bases). Trimming took 1 base from V and 16 from J, leaving 20 bases between them. The germline CDR1 and CDR2 sequences are GTSNPN and SVGIG (reference sequence). The CDR3 is 13 residues long. The CDR3 DNA reads TGTGCCTGGAGTGCCCAAGGGGGAGTTGGTTTACATTTT. Amino acids: CAWSAQGGVGLHF.

This clonotype was observed a handful of times. This chain joins TRBV7-8 and TRBJ2-4; D is possibly TRBD2 (6 bases). The CDR3 runs to 16 residues. Trimming took off 6 bases at V and 4 bases at J, with 19 bases between the two ends. Germline loops: CDR1 SGHVS, CDR2 FQNEAQ. The CDR3 spells CASSGGASDKKNIQYF. For the CDR3, the DNA is TGTGCCAGCAGTGGCGGGGCTAGCGACAAGAAAAACATTCAGTACTTC.

V gene TRBV12-3 or TRBV12-4 combines with J gene TRBJ2-7; 8 nucleotides match TRBD2. The junction had 4 bases not matched to a gene; V was cut back by 2 bases and J by 4 bases. The CDR3 has 14 residues. CDR3 bases: TGTGCCAGCAGTTTACGGGGGGGACGTTACGAGCAGTACTTC. Its protein product is CASSLRGGRYEQYF.

The V and J genes are TRBV29-1 and TRBJ2-3, with no clear D. In germline, CDR1 is SQVTM, CDR2 ANQGSEA. The CDR3 contains 14 residues. V lost 7 bases and J 0 bases, leaving 14 bases between the germline ends. The CDR3 nucleotides read TGCAGCGCCGCAGGAGTTACTAGCACAGATACGCAGTATTTT. Translated: CSAAGVTSTDTQYF.

The V call is TRBV11-2, the J call TRBJ2-5; D might be TRBD2 (5 bases). Trimming shortened V by 1 base and J by 2 bases, and 8 bases separated the two germline ends. CDR1 and CDR2 (germline): SGHAT, FQNNGV. The CDR3 contains 14 residues. CDR3: CASSLVLGQETQYF. The CDR3 nucleotides are TGTGCCAGCAGCTTAGTACTAGGTCAAGAGACCCAGTACTTC.

This clonotype has only a few counts. The rearrangement links TRBV4-3 to TRBJ2-1; TRBD2 is a possible D gene (6 bases). V lost 0 bases and J 3 bases, leaving 9 bases between the germline ends. CDR3 size: 15 residues. CDR1 is LGHNA, CDR2 YSLEER, per germline. CDR3 coding DNA: TGCGCCAGCAGCCAAGAAGGCGGGGTCTACAATGAGCAGTTCTTC. This gives the protein CASSQEGGVYNEQFF.

The sample holds a few counts of this clonotype. The CDR3 spells CATSAIFSGGVSTDTQYF. The DNA of the CDR3 is TGTGCCACCAGTGCAATTTTTTCAGGGGGCGTTTCCACAGATACGCAGTATTTT. This chain connects TRBV24-1 to TRBJ2-3, with 8 bases fitting TRBD1. V shed 5 bases and J 2 bases; nucleotides not matched to a gene: 14. There are 18 residues in the CDR3. CDR1 is KGHDR, CDR2 SFDVKD, per germline.

The chain carries TRBV4-3 and TRBJ2-3; D unresolved. This CDR3 spans 15 amino acids. The ends were cut back, 2 bases at V and 3 bases at J, with 12 bases in the middle. Germline V gene lookup returns CDR1 LGHNA and CDR2 YSLEER. The CDR3 spells CASSQCDRTTDTQYF. CDR3 coding DNA: TGCGCCAGCAGCCAATGTGACCGTACAACAGATACGCAGTATTTT.

The chain couples TRBV12-3 or TRBV12-4 to TRBJ2-7; TRBD2 aligns across 10 bases. J gave up 2 bases and V 4 bases, and 5 bases lay outside the gene matches. The CDR3 is made up of 15 amino acids. The CDR3, as DNA: TGTGCCAGCAGTTCACACGGGACTAGCGCCTACGAGCAGTACTTC. Residues: CASSSHGTSAYEQYF.

In its sample, this clonotype was seen a few times. This chain connects TRBV29-1 to TRBJ2-7; the D is unclear. Trimming pared 3 bases from V and 1 base from J, leaving 13 bases between. From germline, CDR1 is SQVTM and CDR2 ANQGSEA. CDR3 size: 14 residues. The CDR3 DNA follows: TGCAGCGTTGAGCGTATGGGCACTTCCTACGAGCAGTACTTC. It is translated as CSVERMGTSYEQYF.

This clonotype occurred a few times. The rearrangement joins TRBV10-2 to TRBJ2-7; D gene uncertain. This CDR3 has 14 amino acids. CDR1 WSHSY and CDR2 SAAADI come from the germline V gene. Trimming removed 6 bases at V and 5 bases at J, with 17 bases between. Written as DNA, the CDR3 is TGCGCCAGCAGCCAAATACCTCCCCGTGACGAGCAGTACTTC. Translation: CASSQIPPRDEQYF.

This clonotype appeared a few times. J is TRBJ1-6 and V is TRBV10-3; no reliable D call. The CDR3 length is 15 residues. Germline loops: CDR1 ENHRY, CDR2 SYGVKD. V dropped 5 bases and J dropped 5 bases, with 13 bases sitting between them. The CDR3 region is CAISKGSLNNSPLHF. The CDR3 DNA is TGTGCCATCAGTAAAGGGAGCCTTAATAATTCACCCCTCCACTTT.

This clonotype was counted many times. The J gene is TRBJ2-3, the V gene TRBV10-3; tentative D call: TRBD2 (5 bases). The CDR3 covers 13 residues. Germline V gene data show CDR1 as ENHRY and CDR2 as SYGVKD. V was trimmed by 4 bases and J by 0 bases, leaving 5 bases between them. DNA for the CDR3: TGTGCCATCAGTGGCGGGAGCACAGATACGCAGTATTTT. This encodes CAISGGSTDTQYF.

J is TRBJ2-5 and V is TRBV12-3 or TRBV12-4; no clear D gene. Trimming removed 10 bases from V and 9 bases from J, with 18 bases in between. The CDR3 totals 12 residues. The CDR3 bases are TGTGCCATTCGCTCTCAAACTGGGGCCCAGTACTTC. Its translation is CAIRSQTGAQYF.

This clonotype was seen more than once but under ten times. One end of the junction fails to match germline, which may point to a read error. The chain joins TRBV27 to TRBJ1-4, with D perhaps matching TRBD1 (5 bases). CDR1 is MNHEY and CDR2 is SMNVEV in the germline V gene (reference sequence). This CDR3 is built from 15 residues. CDR3: CASSLSRGRSEKLFF. DNA of the CDR3: TGTGCCAGCAGTTTATCAAGGGGCAGGTCTGAAAAACTTTTTTTT.

The chain recombines TRBV5-1 with TRBJ2-2, with 9 bases identical to TRBD2. In germline, CDR1 is SGHRS, CDR2 YFSETQ. The CDR3 is 17 residues long. V shed 0 bases, J shed 2 bases, and the junction held 5 bases outside the gene matches. The CDR3 reads CASSLVASGTNTGELFF. CDR3 DNA sequence: TGCGCCAGCAGCTTGGTGGCTAGCGGGACTAACACCGGGGAGCTGTTTTTT.

This clonotype was observed a handful of times. The gene calls are TRBV20-1 and TRBJ2-7; D is undetermined. This CDR3 is 12 amino acids long. The ends were cut back, 2 bases at V and 0 bases at J, with 5 bases in the middle. The germline V gene encodes CDR1 DFQATT and CDR2 SNEGSKA (reference sequence). The CDR3 loop reads CSARRSSYEQYF. CDR3 DNA sequence: TGCAGTGCTAGACGAAGCTCCTACGAGCAGTACTTC.

This clonotype came up a few times. V and J are TRBV7-2 and TRBJ2-5, with 11 bases that match TRBD2. The CDR3 consists of 16 residues. Germline CDR1 and CDR2: SGHTA and FQGNSA. J was trimmed by 2 bases and V by 2 bases; bases with no gene match: 4. The CDR3 bases are TGTGCCAGCAGCTTACGGGGGACTAGCGGACAAGAGACCCAGTACTTC. Translating gives CASSLRGTSGQETQYF. The variable domain in full, with the rest retrieved from reference TRBV7-2 and TRBJ2-5, is GAGVSQSPSNKVTEKGKDVELRCDPISGHTALYWYRQSLGQGLEFLIYFQGNSAPDKSGLPSDRFSAERTGGSVSTLTIQRTQQEDSAVYLCASSLRGTSGQETQYFGPGTRLLVL.

This clonotype has at least ten counts. The chain carries TRBV29-1 and TRBJ1-5; D ambiguous. Between the trimmed V and J ends, which lost 4 bases and 2 bases, there was a span of 6 bases. In germline, CDR1 is SQVTM, CDR2 ANQGSEA. The CDR3 length is 12 residues. The CDR3 here is CSVGGGNQPQHF. CDR3 DNA sequence: TGCAGCGTTGGGGGAGGCAATCAGCCCCAGCATTTT.

Only a few counts were recorded for this clonotype. Here the CDR3 DNA reads TGTGCCAGCAGCTCAAGTAGGGACATTCAGTACTTC. Encoded protein: CASSSSRDIQYF. The V and J genes are TRBV6-6 and TRBJ2-4; D ambiguous. Germline CDR1 MNHNY, CDR2 SVGAGI (reference sequence). The CDR3 loop spans 12 amino acids. V was cut by 6 bases and J by 8 bases, with 11 bases left in between.

The rearrangement joins TRBV29-1 to TRBJ2-2; TRBD2 agrees at 7 bases. V trimming: 2 bases; J trimming: 1 base; junction bases outside the gene matches: 7. The CDR3 spans 16 residues. CDR1 and CDR2 (germline): SQVTM, ANQGSEA. The CDR3 nucleotides read TGCAGCGTTGAAATTCTGGCGGGGGTGAACACCGGGGAGCTGTTTTTT. It codes for CSVEILAGVNTGELFF.